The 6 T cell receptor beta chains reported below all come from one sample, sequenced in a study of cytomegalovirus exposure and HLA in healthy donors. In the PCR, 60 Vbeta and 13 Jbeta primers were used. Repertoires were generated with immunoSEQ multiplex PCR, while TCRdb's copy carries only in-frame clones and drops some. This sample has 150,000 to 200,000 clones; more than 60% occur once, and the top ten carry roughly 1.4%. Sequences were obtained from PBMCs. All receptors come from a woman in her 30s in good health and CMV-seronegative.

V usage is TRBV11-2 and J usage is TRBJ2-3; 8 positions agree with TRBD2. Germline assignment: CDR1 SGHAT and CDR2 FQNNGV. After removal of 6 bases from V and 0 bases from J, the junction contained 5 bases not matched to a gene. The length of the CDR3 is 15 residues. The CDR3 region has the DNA TGTGCCAGCAGTTCGACTAGCGACAGCACAGATACGCAGTATTTT. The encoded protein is CASSSTSDSTDTQYF. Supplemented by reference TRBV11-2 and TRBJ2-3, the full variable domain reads EAGVAQSPRYKIIEKRQSVAFWCNPISGHATLYWYQQILGQGPKLLIQFQNNGVVDDSQLPKDRFSAERLKGVDSTLKIQPAKLEDSAVYLCASSSTSDSTDTQYFGPGTRLTVL.

Here the CDR3 reads CASSLSGQGSQPQHF. CDR3 sequence (DNA): TGTGCCAGCAGCTTATCGGGACAGGGGAGTCAGCCCCAGCATTTT. The chain has TRBV7-8 and TRBJ1-5; the match to TRBD1 covers 10 bases. The J segment lost 6 bases and the V segment lost 2 bases, leaving 4 bases of the junction unmatched. The CDR3 has 15 residues. In germline, CDR1 is SGHVS, CDR2 FQNEAQ.

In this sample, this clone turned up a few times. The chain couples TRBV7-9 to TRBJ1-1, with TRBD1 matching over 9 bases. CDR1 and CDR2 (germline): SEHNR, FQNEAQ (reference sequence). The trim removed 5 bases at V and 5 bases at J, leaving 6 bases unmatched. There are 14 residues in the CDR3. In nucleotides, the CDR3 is TGTGCCAGCAGCCCGGGACAGGGTTTTACTGAAGCTTTCTTT. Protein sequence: CASSPGQGFTEAFF. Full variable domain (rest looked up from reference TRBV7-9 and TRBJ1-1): DTGVSQNPRHKITKRGQNVTFRCDPISEHNRLYWYRQTLGQGPEFLTYFQNEAQLEKSRLLSDRFSAERPKGSFSTLEIQRTEQGDSAMYLCASSPGQGFTEAFFGQGTRLTVV.

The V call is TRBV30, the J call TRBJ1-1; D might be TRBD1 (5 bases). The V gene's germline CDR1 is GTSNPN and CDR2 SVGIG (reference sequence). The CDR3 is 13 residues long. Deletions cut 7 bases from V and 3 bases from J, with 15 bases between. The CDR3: CAFGRGIYTEAFF. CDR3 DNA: TGTGCCTTCGGGCGGGGCATTTACACTGAAGCTTTCTTT.

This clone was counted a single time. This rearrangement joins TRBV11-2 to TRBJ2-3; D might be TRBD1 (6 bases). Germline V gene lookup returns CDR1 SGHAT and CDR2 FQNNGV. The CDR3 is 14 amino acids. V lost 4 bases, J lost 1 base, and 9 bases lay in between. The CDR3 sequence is CASSSNRGTDTQYF. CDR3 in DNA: TGTGCCAGCAGCTCCAACAGGGGCACAGATACGCAGTATTTT.

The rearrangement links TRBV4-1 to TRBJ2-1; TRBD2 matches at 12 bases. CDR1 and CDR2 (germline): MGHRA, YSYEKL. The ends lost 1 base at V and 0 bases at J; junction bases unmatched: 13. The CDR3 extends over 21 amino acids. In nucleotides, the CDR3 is TGCGCCAGCAGCCAAGCTTCAGGACTAGCGGGGTTCTCTAGCTCCTACAATGAGCAGTTCTTC. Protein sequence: CASSQASGLAGFSSSYNEQFF.